Following are 13 T cell receptor beta chains from one sample sequenced in a study of OX40 agonist ivuxolimab in advanced cancers. Data came from immunoSEQ multiplex PCR; TCRdb stores just in-frame clones and leaves some out. The sample lists around 75,000 clones; nearly 90% were seen once. The specimen comprised CD4+ or CD8+ T cells sorted from blood, sampled in a trial of the OX40 agonist ivuxolimab. These receptors were taken from an adult with an advanced solid tumor such as melanoma, head and neck, liver or kidney cancer.

This clone was recorded once. V and J are TRBV6-1 and TRBJ1-2; D gene ambiguous. This CDR3 has 15 residues. V shed 6 bases and J shed 4 bases, with 18 bases lying between them. Germline V lookup: CDR1 MNHNS, CDR2 SASEGT. The CDR3 coding sequence is TGTGCCAGCAGGACTGGGATTTCAGCGGGCTATGGCTACACCTTC. Translating it yields CASRTGISAGYGYTF.

The genes are TRBV9 and TRBJ2-3, with a weak D call TRBD2 (6 bases). Germline CDR1 and CDR2: SGDLS and YYNGEE. Trimming took 4 bases from V and 3 from J, leaving 12 bases between them. The CDR3 contains 14 residues. The CDR3 reads CASSPRTMTDTQYF. CDR3 nucleotide sequence: TGTGCCAGCAGCCCCCGGACTATGACAGATACGCAGTATTTT.

In nucleotides, the CDR3 is TGTGCCAGCAGTGAAGCGCTGGGGGCCTACGAGCAGTACTTC. It translates to CASSEALGAYEQYF. The chain joins TRBV6-1 to TRBJ2-7, with D perhaps being TRBD1 or TRBD2 (5 bases each). Per the germline V gene, CDR1 is MNHNS and CDR2 is SASEGT. V shed 0 bases and J shed 2 bases, with 8 bases lying between them. The length of the CDR3 is 14 residues.

The chain has TRBV7-2 and TRBJ1-1; D is unclear. Germline CDR1 reads SGHTA; CDR2 reads FQGNSA. There are 14 residues in the CDR3. Trimming took off 7 bases at V and 4 bases at J, with 16 bases between the two ends. CDR3 in DNA: TGTGCCAGCACCCAGGTGGGCGCCAGCACTGAAGCTTTCTTT. It codes for CASTQVGASTEAFF. Variable domain in full (rest from reference TRBV7-2 and TRBJ1-1): GAGVSQSPSNKVTEKGKDVELRCDPISGHTALYWYRQSLGQGLEFLIYFQGNSAPDKSGLPSDRFSAERTGGSVSTLTIQRTQQEDSAVYLCASTQVGASTEAFFGQGTRLTVV.

The V and J genes are TRBV27 and TRBJ1-6, with unresolved D. With 6 bases removed from V and 8 bases from J, the gap between germline ends came to 8 bases. CDR3 length: 12 residues. Germline lookup yields CDR1 MNHEY and CDR2 SMNVEV (reference sequence). The CDR3 DNA reads as TGTGCCAGCAGCCGCCCTTATTCACCCCTCCACTTT. Protein: CASSRPYSPLHF.

This chain uses TRBV19 with TRBJ1-3; a weak D match, TRBD1 (5 bases). CDR3 length: 15 residues. Germline CDR1 LNHDA, CDR2 SQIVND (reference sequence). Trimming took 7 bases from V and 0 from J, leaving 13 bases between them. The DNA for the CDR3 is TGTGCCAGTAACCCCCATAGGGGCTCTGGAAACACCATATATTTT. Amino acids: CASNPHRGSGNTIYF.

The chain has TRBV5-1 and TRBJ2-1, with no clear D. CDR1 is SGHRS and CDR2 is YFSETQ in the germline V gene. The CDR3 length is 10 residues. V lost 5 bases to trimming and J lost 14 bases, with 11 bases between them. The CDR3 sequence: CASRGTREFF. The DNA for the CDR3 is TGCGCCAGCAGGGGAACTCGGGAGTTCTTC. Full variable domain (missing parts from reference TRBV5-1 and TRBJ2-1): KAGVTQTPRYLIKTRGQQVTLSCSPISGHRSVSWYQQTPGQGLQFLFEYFSETQRNKGNFPGRFSGRQFSNSRSEMNVSTLELGDSALYLCASRGTREFFGPGTRLTVL.

This chain links TRBV28 with TRBJ2-5; no reliable D call. The tail of the sequence fits TRBJ2-7 better, so the J call may be wrong. The CDR3 extends over 15 amino acids. In germline, CDR1 is MDHEN, CDR2 SYDVKM. The CDR3 is CASRLSSLRYYEQYF. CDR3 nucleotides: TGTGCCAGCCGGCTGTCGTCCCTCCGTTACTACGAGCAGTACTTC.

V and J are TRBV25-1 and TRBJ1-4; TRBD1 matches at 7 bases. The CDR3 is 15 amino acids. Trimming took 3 bases from V and 8 from J; bases not matched to a gene: 9. Germline loops: CDR1 MGHDK, CDR2 SYGVNS. The CDR3 bases are TGTGCCAGCAGTGACGGACAGGACTCTCGGGAAAAACTGTTTTTT. It codes for CASSDGQDSREKLFF.

This clone appeared once. The CDR3 sequence: CASSVGASNTGELFF. DNA for the CDR3: TGTGCCAGCAGCGTAGGGGCCTCTAACACCGGGGAGCTGTTTTTT. V and J are TRBV9 and TRBJ2-2; D is unresolved. This CDR3 is built from 15 residues. V lost 0 bases to trimming and J lost 2 bases, with 8 bases between them. Germline V gene lookup returns CDR1 SGDLS and CDR2 YYNGEE.

V is TRBV5-5 and J is TRBJ2-7; D is ambiguous. Germline lookup yields CDR1 SGHKS and CDR2 YYEKEE (reference sequence). Trimming cost V 6 bases and J 2 bases, with 12 bases left between them. CDR3 length equals 13 residues. The CDR3 region is CASNPAATYEQYF. The CDR3, as DNA: TGTGCCAGCAACCCAGCCGCCACCTACGAGCAGTACTTC.

For the CDR3, the DNA is TGTGCCAGCAGCTCCCCCCGGTCCGGCCAGGGTGAGCAGTTCTTC. Amino acids: CASSSPRSGQGEQFF. The chain carries TRBV7-2 and TRBJ2-1, with a weak D call TRBD1 (5 bases). Germline values: CDR1 SGHTA, CDR2 FQGNSA. V shed 4 bases and J shed 9 bases, with 19 bases lying between them. The CDR3 covers 15 residues.

The CDR3 DNA reads TGCGCCAGCAGCTTGAACAGGGGCCTCAATGAGCAGTTCTTC. Amino acid sequence: CASSLNRGLNEQFF. The chain links TRBV5-1 to TRBJ2-1, with 7 bases lining up with TRBD1. CDR3 length: 14 amino acids. CDR1 SGHRS and CDR2 YFSETQ come from the germline V gene. V dropped 1 base and J dropped 6; count of bases not matched to a gene: 4.